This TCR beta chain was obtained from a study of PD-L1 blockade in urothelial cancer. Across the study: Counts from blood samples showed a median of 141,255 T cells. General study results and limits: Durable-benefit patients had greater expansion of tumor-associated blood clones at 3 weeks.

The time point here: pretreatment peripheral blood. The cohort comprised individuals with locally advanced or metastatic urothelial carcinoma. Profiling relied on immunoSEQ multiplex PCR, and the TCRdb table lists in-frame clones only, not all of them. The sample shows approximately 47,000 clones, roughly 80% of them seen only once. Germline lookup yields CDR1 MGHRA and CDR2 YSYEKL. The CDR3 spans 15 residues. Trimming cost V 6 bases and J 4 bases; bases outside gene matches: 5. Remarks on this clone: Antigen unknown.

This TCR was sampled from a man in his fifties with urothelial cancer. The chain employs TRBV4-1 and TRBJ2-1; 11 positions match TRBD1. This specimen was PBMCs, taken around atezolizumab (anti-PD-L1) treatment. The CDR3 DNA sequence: TGCGCCAGCAGGCGGACAGGGGGCGGATACAATGAGCAGTTCTTC. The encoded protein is CASRRTGGGYNEQFF.